Following are 11 T cell receptor beta chains from one sample sequenced in a study of T-cell reconstitution after alpha-beta-depleted transplantation in children. Preparation of the TCRbeta library involved a method that used unique molecular identifiers. TCRdb fed the PCR reads into MiXCR, producing one record per CDR3 protein. Of approximately 800,000 distinct CDR3 sequences listed, less than 20% are singletons. The material sequenced was PBMCs, mostly from graft donor cells, taken 360 days after TCRalphabeta/CD19-depleted stem cell transplant. All receptors derive from a male patient under 18 who had a stem cell transplant for acute lymphoblastic leukemia, so the T cells may come from the graft donor.

This clonotype was seen repeatedly, ten times or more. The rearrangement joins TRBV9 to TRBJ2-1; 7 bases map to TRBD1. The CDR3 has 15 residues. J gave up 4 bases and V 2 bases, and 6 bases lay outside the gene matches. Germline V gene data show CDR1 as SGDLS and CDR2 as YYNGEE. The CDR3: CASSVGQETYNEQFF. The DNA of the CDR3 is TGTGCCAGCAGCGTTGGACAGGAGACATACAATGAGCAGTTCTTC.

Note on this clonotype: A read error may account for a junction end that differs from germline. The chain has TRBV5-6 and TRBJ2-7; D may be TRBD2 (6 bases). CDR1 is SGHDT and CDR2 is YYEEEE in the germline V gene. CDR3 length: 15 residues. The CDR3 DNA sequence: TGTGCCAGCAGCTTACTCCCTCAGGGACTTTCTCGGCGGGACTTC. Residues: CASSLLPQGLSRRDF.

The genes are TRBV20-1 and TRBJ2-1; weak D call: TRBD2 (6 bases). V lost 3 bases, J lost 3 bases, and 12 bases lay in between. The CDR3 sequence is 14 residues long. CDR1 is DFQATT and CDR2 is SNEGSKA in the germline V gene (reference sequence). CDR3 DNA: TGCAGTGCTAGCGCAGCGGGCCTCTACAATGAGCAGTTCTTC. This gives the protein CSASAAGLYNEQFF.

This clonotype was observed a handful of times. The CDR3 bases are TGCGCCAGCAGCCAACAAGTCGTCGGGACAGGGGCCTACGAGCAGTACTTC. Translated: CASSQQVVGTGAYEQYF. The V gene is TRBV4-1, the J gene TRBJ2-7; 10 bases match TRBD1. The CDR3 is 17 amino acids. CDR1 MGHRA and CDR2 YSYEKL come from the germline V gene. The V segment lost 2 bases and the J segment 2 bases; nucleotides outside the gene matches: 9.

This clonotype was seen only a few times. The chain carries TRBV9 and TRBJ2-6; no clear D gene. V lost 0 bases, J lost 4 bases, and 5 bases lay in between. Germline assignment: CDR1 SGDLS and CDR2 YYNGEE. The CDR3 spans 14 residues. This CDR3 is CASSVAAGANVLTF. CDR3 sequence (DNA): TGTGCCAGCAGCGTAGCGGCGGGGGCCAACGTCCTGACTTTC. Drawing the rest from reference TRBV9 and TRBJ2-6, the complete variable domain is DSGVTQTPKHLITATGQRVTLRCSPRSGDLSVYWYQQSLDQGLQFLIQYYNGEERAKGNILERFSAQQFPDLHSELNLSSLELGDSALYFCASSVAAGANVLTFGAGSRLTVL.

This clonotype was detected a few times. The chain uses TRBV12-3 or TRBV12-4 and TRBJ2-3; unclear D gene. CDR3 length: 16 amino acids. V dropped 0 bases and J dropped 0 bases, with 10 bases sitting between them. CDR3 coding DNA: TGTGCCAGCAGTTTAGCGTTGACACTTAGCACAGATACGCAGTATTTT. Its protein is CASSLALTLSTDTQYF.

This clonotype was recorded a few times. This chain uses TRBV5-1 with TRBJ2-7, with D possibly matching TRBD2 (5 bases). CDR3 length: 14 residues. Germline CDR1 is SGHRS and CDR2 is YFSETQ. V was shortened by 3 bases and J by 3 bases, with 13 bases between the two germline ends. The CDR3 reads CASSSGDGVYEQYF. The CDR3 DNA reads as TGCGCCAGCAGCTCCGGGGATGGGGTCTACGAGCAGTACTTC.

This clonotype was observed a few times. The chain recombines TRBV2 with TRBJ2-3; 7 nucleotides match TRBD2. The V gene's germline CDR1 is SNHLY and CDR2 FYNNEI. J lost 0 bases, V lost 6 bases, and 6 bases had no gene match. The CDR3 spans 15 residues. This chain's CDR3 is CASRPTSASTDTQYF. For the CDR3, the DNA is TGTGCCAGCAGACCTACTAGCGCGAGCACAGATACGCAGTATTTT.

The genes are TRBV24-1 and TRBJ2-1; 10 bases align to TRBD2. The J segment lost 8 bases and the V segment lost 3 bases, leaving 18 bases of the junction unmatched. CDR3 length: 19 amino acids. The V gene's germline CDR1 is KGHDR and CDR2 SFDVKD. This CDR3 is CATSDPQGVGLAGDYEQFF. The DNA for the CDR3 is TGTGCCACCAGTGATCCACAGGGCGTCGGTCTAGCGGGAGACTATGAGCAGTTCTTC.

CDR3 DNA sequence: TGCAGCGGGGAAGGGGACAGGGCCCAAGAGACCCAGTACTTC. It encodes CSGEGDRAQETQYF. The V gene is TRBV29-1, the J gene TRBJ2-5; 9 nucleotides agree with TRBD1. The CDR3 covers 14 residues. CDR1 and CDR2 (germline): SQVTM, ANQGSEA. Trimming removed 7 bases from V and 1 base from J; junction bases left unmatched: 7.

V and J are TRBV20-1 and TRBJ2-6, with 7 bases lining up with TRBD1. Germline V CDR1 and CDR2: DFQATT, SNEGSKA (reference sequence). V trimming: 5 bases; J trimming: 0 bases; junction bases outside the gene matches: 7. There are 16 residues in the CDR3. CDR3 region: CSASGTAPSGANVLTF. As DNA, the CDR3 is TGCAGTGCTTCCGGGACAGCCCCCTCTGGGGCCAACGTCCTGACTTTC.